This entry features one T cell receptor beta chain sequence. Its antigen is unidentified. The data originate from a study of radiotherapy plus CTLA-4 blockade in lung cancer. TCRdb's table, derived via immunoSEQ multiplex PCR, lists solely in-frame clones and lacks some. Here the sample spans 28,000 or so clones, 60% to 80% being singletons. General study points: It was early blood T cell clone dynamics, with interferon-beta, that reportedly best predicted response.

The V gene lost 1 base and the J gene lost 2 bases, with 10 bases spanning the gap. The V gene's germline CDR1 is SGHVS and CDR2 FQNEAQ. The CDR3 has 15 amino acids. This chain connects TRBV7-8 to TRBJ2-3; weak D call: TRBD2 (6 bases). The material sequenced was peripheral blood, taken from a patient treated with radiotherapy plus ipilimumab. This receptor was taken from a human donor with non-small cell lung cancer who had stable disease on radiotherapy plus ipilimumab. The CDR3 loop reads CASSLDGGATDTQYF. The CDR3, as DNA: TGTGCCAGCAGCTTAGACGGGGGAGCCACAGATACGCAGTATTTT.